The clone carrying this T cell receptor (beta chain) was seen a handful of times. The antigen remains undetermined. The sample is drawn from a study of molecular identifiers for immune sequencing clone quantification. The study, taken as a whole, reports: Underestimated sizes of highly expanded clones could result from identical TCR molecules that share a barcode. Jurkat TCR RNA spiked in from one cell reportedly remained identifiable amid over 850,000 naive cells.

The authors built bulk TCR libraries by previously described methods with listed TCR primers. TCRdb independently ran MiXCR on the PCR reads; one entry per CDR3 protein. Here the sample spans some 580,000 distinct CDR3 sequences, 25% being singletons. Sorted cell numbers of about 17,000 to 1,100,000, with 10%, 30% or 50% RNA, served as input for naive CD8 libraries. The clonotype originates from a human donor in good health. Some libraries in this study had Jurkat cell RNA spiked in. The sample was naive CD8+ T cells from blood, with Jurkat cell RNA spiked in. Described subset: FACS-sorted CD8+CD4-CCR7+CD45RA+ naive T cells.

The CDR3 nucleotides read TGCAGCGTTGAGGGCAGAGGGCCGCGGTCACCTAACTATGGCTACACCTTC. This translates into CSVEGRGPRSPNYGYTF. The chain uses TRBV29-1 and TRBJ1-2; no clear D. The CDR3 is made up of 17 amino acids. Germline CDR1 is SQVTM and CDR2 is ANQGSEA. V was clipped by 3 bases and J by 0 bases, with 20 bases between them.